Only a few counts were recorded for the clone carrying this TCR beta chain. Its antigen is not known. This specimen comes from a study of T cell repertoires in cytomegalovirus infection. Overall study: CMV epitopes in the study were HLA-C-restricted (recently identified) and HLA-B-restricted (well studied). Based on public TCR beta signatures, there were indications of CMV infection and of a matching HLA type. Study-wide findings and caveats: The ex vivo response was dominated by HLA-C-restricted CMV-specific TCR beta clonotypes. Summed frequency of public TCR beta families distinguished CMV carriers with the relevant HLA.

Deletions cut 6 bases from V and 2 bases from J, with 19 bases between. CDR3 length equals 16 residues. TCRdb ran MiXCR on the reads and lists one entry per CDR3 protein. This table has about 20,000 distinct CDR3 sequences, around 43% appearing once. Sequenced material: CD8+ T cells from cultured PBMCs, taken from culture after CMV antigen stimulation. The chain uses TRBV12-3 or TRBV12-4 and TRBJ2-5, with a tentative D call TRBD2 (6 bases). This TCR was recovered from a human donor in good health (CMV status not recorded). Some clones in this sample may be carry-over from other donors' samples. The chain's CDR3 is CASSLAGSSVQETQYF. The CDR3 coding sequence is TGTGCCAGCAGCTTGGCGGGTTCTAGCGTTCAAGAGACCCAGTACTTC.